This T cell receptor (beta chain) was found in a study of identifying expanded T cells in peripheral blood (dated by TCRdb to about 2019). Context from the whole study: Technical replicates were generated by sequencing separate aliquots of the same genomic DNA pool, and four replicates were compared pairwise. What the study reported, not specific to this receptor: In all healthy donors, the variance in clone template counts between samples taken about 14 days apart rose significantly as total template count increased. The binomial model flagged approximately 1.2 differentially abundant clones between technical replicates, compared with about 15 over around two weeks and 19 over around 4 weeks. Across all healthy-donor time intervals, the beta-binomial model significantly cut both the number of clones called differentially abundant and the false-positive rate. It was expected by the authors that biological variance in healthy repertoires might increase further over much longer intervals, such as months to years.

The immunoSEQ Assay, which relies on bias-controlled multiplex PCR amplification of genomic DNA, was used to profile TCRbeta CDR3 regions. Processing in the source paper ran as follows. To quantify the absolute abundance of each unique TCRbeta CDR3 region, the sequences were collapsed and filtered. Two models were used to test differential abundance: a binomial model (Fisher-equivalent) and a beta-binomial model that adds time-dependent variance fitted from healthy donors. Clones with fewer than 5 combined templates were removed, and differential abundance was called for clones with a Benjamini-Hochberg FDR below 0.01. Beta-binomial variance was modeled as a function of total template count across the two samples using the form v = (b*log(k)+a)^2. TCRdb retrieved this table from immuneACCESS and kept in-frame rearrangements only. Not all clones are present; in checked studies, unresolved V genes account for under half, and no reason is known for the remainder. Clone size and the V and J calls come from that table; the DNA yielded D and trimming. The sample records approximately 94,000 clones, roughly 88% of which are singletons. Approximately 5.7% of the sample lies in the top ten.

CDR1 and CDR2 are drawn from the germline V gene: SGHRS, YFSETQ. Its CDR3 holds 17 amino acids, cysteine through phenylalanine. Solely the CDR3 DNA is kept, with 51 bases framed from the first base. V sheds 4 bases and J sheds 6 bases, leaving 23 bases between their ends. During the collection period, no immune events, such as infections, were documented for the healthy donors. Time-dependent variance in a beta-binomial model of T-cell clone differential abundance was calibrated using healthy-donor blood repertoires as a training cohort. The training cohort was composed of some ten healthy donors, 3 female and 7 male. The donors were between about 29 and 65 years old, with an average age of roughly 40 years. Obtained from a commercial supplier, whole blood was collected from each healthy donor at three time points set two to three weeks apart. Genomic DNA was extracted from unsorted whole blood for immunosequencing.

Regarding this clone: The specificity of this receptor is unknown. One base away there is no much larger clone; base qualities are not given.

What was sequenced was blood. This sequence was found in a person aged 18 to 70 in good health. The receptor chain draws on TRBV5-1 and TRBJ2-1; D gene: possibly TRBD1, on 7 matching bases. The DNA sequence follows: TGCGCCAGCAGCGCAAGCCCTACAGGGGCCGGGGGCAATGAGCAGTTCTTC. It translates to CASSASPTGAGGNEQFF.